Listed below are T cell receptor beta chains from one sample, sequenced in a study of blood T cell repertoires in COVID-19. The repertoire was sequenced with immunoSEQ multiplex PCR; TCRdb's copy has only in-frame clones and lacks some. The sample lists about 58,000 clones, 85% occurring once. The sample taken for sequencing was peripheral blood. The origin of the receptors is a man in his forties with active COVID-19. CDR3s leave out the opening cysteine and the closing phenylalanine or tryptophan.

V: TRBV12-3/TRBV12-4; length: 11; CDR3: ASSWASNTEAF
V: TRBV24-1; length: 15; CDR3: ATSDRRAGGVMNEQY
V: TRBV4-2; length: 12; CDR3: ASSKGLEPYEQY
V: TRBV10-3; length: 13; CDR3: AISDVASSYNEQF
V: TRBV10-2; length: 11; CDR3: ASSNGLNYEQY
V: TRBV29-1; length: 11; CDR3: STSLGREGEAF
V: TRBV11-2; length: 11; CDR3: ASSLGSGGEQY
V: TRBV9; length: 13; CDR3: ASSPSGSSYNEQF
V: TRBV28; length: 14; CDR3: ASSFIGQQFGNTIY
V: TRBV3-1/TRBV3-2; length: 16; CDR3: ASSQGIKVAGGGNEQF
V: TRBV19; length: 10; CDR3: ASSSRQGLYT
V: TRBV2; length: 9; CDR3: ACSRRDTQY
V: TRBV24-1; length: 16; CDR3: ATSDGNRGLPNTGELF
V: TRBV9; length: 13; CDR3: ASSVGRGRSYEQY
V: TRBV6-5; length: 10; CDR3: ASSYSYGEAF
V: TRBV6-5; length: 11; CDR3: ASSETGKAPLH
V: TRBV9; length: 13; CDR3: ASSVEPSGSKTQY